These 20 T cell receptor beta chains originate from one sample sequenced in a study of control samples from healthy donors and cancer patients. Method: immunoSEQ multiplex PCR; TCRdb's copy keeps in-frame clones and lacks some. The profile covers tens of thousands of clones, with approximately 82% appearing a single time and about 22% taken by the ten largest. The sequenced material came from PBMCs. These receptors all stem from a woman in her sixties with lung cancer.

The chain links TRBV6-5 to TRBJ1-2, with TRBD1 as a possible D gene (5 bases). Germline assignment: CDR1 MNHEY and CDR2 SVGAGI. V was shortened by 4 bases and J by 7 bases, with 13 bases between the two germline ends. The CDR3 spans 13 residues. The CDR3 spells CASSFQGGGGYTF. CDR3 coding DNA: TGTGCCAGCAGTTTCCAGGGAGGTGGTGGCTACACCTTC.

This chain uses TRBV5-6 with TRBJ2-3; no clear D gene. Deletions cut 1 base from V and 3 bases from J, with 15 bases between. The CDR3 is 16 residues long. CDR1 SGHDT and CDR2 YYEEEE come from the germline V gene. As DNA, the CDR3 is TGTGCCAGCAGCTTGCGTGTGACGCGGATAACAGATACGCAGTATTTT. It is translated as CASSLRVTRITDTQYF.

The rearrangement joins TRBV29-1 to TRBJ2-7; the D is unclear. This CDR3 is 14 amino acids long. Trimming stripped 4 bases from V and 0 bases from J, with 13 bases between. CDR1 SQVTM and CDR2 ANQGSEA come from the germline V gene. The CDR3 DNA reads TGCAGCGTTGGGGGAAGATCGAGCTCCTACGAGCAGTACTTC. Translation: CSVGGRSSSYEQYF.

The chain's CDR3 is CASSQDSMTSPTDTQYF. The CDR3 nucleotides are TGCGCCAGCAGCCAAGACTCCATGACTAGCCCCACAGATACGCAGTATTTT. This chain links TRBV4-1 with TRBJ2-3; TRBD2 agrees at 7 bases. This CDR3 has 17 residues. Germline-derived CDR1 and CDR2 are MGHRA and YSYEKL. The V segment lost 0 bases and the J segment 2 bases; nucleotides outside the gene matches: 8.

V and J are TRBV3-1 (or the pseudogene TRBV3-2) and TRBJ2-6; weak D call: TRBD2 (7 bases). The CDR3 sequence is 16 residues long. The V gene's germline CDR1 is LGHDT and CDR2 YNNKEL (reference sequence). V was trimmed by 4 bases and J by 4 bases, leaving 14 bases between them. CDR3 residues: CASSLEGGGGANVLTF. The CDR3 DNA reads TGTGCCAGCAGCCTAGAGGGGGGGGGAGGGGCCAACGTCCTGACTTTC.

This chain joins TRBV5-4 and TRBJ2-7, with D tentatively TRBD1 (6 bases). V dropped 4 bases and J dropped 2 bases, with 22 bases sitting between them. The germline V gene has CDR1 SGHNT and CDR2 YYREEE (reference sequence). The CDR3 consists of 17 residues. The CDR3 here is CASSQGTGTPAPYEQYF. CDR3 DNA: TGTGCCAGCAGCCAGGGGACCGGGACACCGGCCCCCTACGAGCAGTACTTC.

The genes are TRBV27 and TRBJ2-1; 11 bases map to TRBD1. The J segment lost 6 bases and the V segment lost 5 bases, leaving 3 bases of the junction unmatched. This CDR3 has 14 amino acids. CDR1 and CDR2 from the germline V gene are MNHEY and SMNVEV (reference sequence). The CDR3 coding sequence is TGTGCCAGCAGTGAGGGGACAGGGGGCAATGAGCAGTTCTTC. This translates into CASSEGTGGNEQFF.

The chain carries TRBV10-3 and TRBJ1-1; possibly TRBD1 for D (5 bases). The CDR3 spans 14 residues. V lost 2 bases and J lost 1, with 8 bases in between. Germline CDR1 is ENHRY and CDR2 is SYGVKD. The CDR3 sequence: CAISEGTENTEAFF. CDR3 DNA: TGTGCCATCAGTGAGGGGACGGAGAACACTGAAGCTTTCTTT.

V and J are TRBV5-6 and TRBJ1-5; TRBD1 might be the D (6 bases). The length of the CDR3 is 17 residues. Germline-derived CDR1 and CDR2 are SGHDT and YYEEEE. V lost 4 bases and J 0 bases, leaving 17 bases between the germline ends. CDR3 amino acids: CASSLVGRQDSNQPQHF. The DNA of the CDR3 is TGTGCCAGCAGCCTTGTGGGAAGACAGGATAGCAATCAGCCCCAGCATTTT.

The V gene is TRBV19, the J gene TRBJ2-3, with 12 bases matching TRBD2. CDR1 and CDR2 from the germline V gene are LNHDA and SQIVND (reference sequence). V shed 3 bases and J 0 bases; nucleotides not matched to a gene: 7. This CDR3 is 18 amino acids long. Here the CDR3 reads CASSITPLAGGSTDTQYF. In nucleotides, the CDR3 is TGTGCCAGTAGTATTACCCCGCTAGCGGGGGGGAGCACAGATACGCAGTATTTT. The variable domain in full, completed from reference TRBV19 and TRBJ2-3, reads DGGITQSPKYLFRKEGQNVTLSCEQNLNHDAMYWYRQDPGQGLRLIYYSQIVNDFQKGDIAEGYSVSREKKESFPLTVTSAQKNPTAFYLCASSITPLAGGSTDTQYFGPGTRLTVL.

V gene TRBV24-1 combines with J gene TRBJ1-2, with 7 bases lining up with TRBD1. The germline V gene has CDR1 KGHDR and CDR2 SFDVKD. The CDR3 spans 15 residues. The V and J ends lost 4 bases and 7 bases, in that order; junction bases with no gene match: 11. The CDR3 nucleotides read TGTGCCACCAGTGACACGGACAGGCCCGCGGGTGGCTACACCTTC. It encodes CATSDTDRPAGGYTF.

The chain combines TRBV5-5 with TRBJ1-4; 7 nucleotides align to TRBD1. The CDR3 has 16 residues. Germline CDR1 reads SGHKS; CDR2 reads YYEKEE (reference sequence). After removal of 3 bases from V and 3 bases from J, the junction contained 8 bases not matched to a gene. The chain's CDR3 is CASSSYSGTANEKLFF. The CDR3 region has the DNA TGTGCCAGCAGCTCGTATTCCGGGACAGCTAATGAAAAACTGTTTTTT. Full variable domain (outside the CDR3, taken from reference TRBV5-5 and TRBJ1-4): DAGVTQSPTHLIKTRGQQVTLRCSPISGHKSVSWYQQVLGQGPQFIFQYYEKEERGRGNFPDRFSARQFPNYSSELNVNALLLGDSALYLCASSSYSGTANEKLFFGSGTQLSVL.

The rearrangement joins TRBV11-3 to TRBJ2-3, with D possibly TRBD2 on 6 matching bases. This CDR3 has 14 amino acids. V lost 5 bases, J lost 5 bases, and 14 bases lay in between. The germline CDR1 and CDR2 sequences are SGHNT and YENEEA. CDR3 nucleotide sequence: TGTGCCAGCAGCCCCCGGGACTCCGAAGATACGCAGTATTTT. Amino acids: CASSPRDSEDTQYF.

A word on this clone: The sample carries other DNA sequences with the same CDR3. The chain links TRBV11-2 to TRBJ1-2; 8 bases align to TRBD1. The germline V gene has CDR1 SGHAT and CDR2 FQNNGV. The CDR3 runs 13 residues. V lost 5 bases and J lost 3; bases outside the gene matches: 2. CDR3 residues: CASSPGQDYGYTF. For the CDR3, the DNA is TGTGCCAGCAGCCCGGGACAGGACTATGGCTACACCTTC.

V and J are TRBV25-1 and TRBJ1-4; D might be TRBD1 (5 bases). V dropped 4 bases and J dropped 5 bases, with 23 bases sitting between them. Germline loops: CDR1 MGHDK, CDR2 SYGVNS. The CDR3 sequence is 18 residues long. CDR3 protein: CASSVFVLRGGDNEKLFF. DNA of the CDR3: TGTGCCAGCAGTGTCTTCGTGCTCCGGGGGGGAGACAATGAAAAACTGTTTTTT.

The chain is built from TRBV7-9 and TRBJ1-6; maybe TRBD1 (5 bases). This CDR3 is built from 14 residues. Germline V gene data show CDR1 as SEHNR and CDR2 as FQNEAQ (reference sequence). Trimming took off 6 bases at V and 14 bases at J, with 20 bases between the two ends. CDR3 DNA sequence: TGTGCCAGCAGGAGGAGCCAGGGAGGCTCGACCCTCCACTTT. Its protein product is CASRRSQGGSTLHF.

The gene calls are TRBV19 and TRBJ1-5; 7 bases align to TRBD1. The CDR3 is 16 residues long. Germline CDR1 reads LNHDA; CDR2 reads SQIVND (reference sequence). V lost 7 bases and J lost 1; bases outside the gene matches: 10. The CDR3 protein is CASTTGRGISNQPQHF. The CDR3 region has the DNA TGTGCCAGTACCACGGGCAGGGGGATAAGCAATCAGCCCCAGCATTTT. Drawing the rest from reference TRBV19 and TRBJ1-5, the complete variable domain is DGGITQSPKYLFRKEGQNVTLSCEQNLNHDAMYWYRQDPGQGLRLIYYSQIVNDFQKGDIAEGYSVSREKKESFPLTVTSAQKNPTAFYLCASTTGRGISNQPQHFGDGTRLSIL.

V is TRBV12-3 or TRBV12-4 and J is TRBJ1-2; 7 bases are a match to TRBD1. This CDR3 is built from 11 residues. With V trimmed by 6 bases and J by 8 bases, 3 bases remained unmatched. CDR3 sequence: CASRAGGGYTF. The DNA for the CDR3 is TGTGCCAGCAGGGCAGGGGGAGGCTACACCTTC.

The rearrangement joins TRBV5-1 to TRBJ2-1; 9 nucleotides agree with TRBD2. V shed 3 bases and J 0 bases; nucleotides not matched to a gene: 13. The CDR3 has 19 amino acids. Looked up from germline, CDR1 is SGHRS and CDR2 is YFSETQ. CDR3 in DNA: TGCGCCAGCAGCTCTAAGACTAGCGGATCTATGAACTCCTACAATGAGCAGTTCTTC. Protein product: CASSSKTSGSMNSYNEQFF.

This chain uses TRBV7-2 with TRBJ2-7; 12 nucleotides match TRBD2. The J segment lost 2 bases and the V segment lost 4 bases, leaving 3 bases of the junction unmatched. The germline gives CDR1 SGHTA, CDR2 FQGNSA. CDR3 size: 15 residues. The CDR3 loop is CASSSTSGSAYEQYF. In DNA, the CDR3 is TGTGCCAGCAGCTCGACTAGCGGGAGCGCCTACGAGCAGTACTTC.